Below, 11 T cell receptor beta chains from the same sample are listed, as sequenced in a study of control samples from healthy donors and cancer patients. The protocol was immunoSEQ multiplex PCR, while the TCRdb copy is restricted to in-frame clones and leaves out a portion. The sample features some 190,000 clones, with approximately 2.2% in its top ten. The sequenced material came from blood. The receptors were gathered from a woman under 40 in good health.

J is TRBJ2-3 and V is TRBV19, with D hard to call. CDR1 and CDR2 from the germline V gene are LNHDA and SQIVND (reference sequence). V lost 4 bases to trimming and J lost 3 bases, with 14 bases between them. This CDR3 comprises 15 residues. The CDR3 region has the DNA TGTGCCAGTAGTAGTTGGCAGGTGGGAACAGATACGCAGTATTTT. The encoded protein is CASSSWQVGTDTQYF.

The chain recombines TRBV10-3 with TRBJ1-2, with a possible D match to TRBD1 (5 bases). This CDR3 has 14 amino acids. Between the trimmed V and J ends, which lost 3 bases and 2 bases, there was a span of 10 bases. Germline V gene data show CDR1 as ENHRY and CDR2 as SYGVKD. CDR3 nucleotides: TGTGCCATCAGTGACAGGGAGTACAACTATGGCTACACCTTC. Translating gives CAISDREYNYGYTF.

V is TRBV28 and J is TRBJ1-2, with D unresolved. The CDR3 is 12 amino acids. Germline V gene lookup returns CDR1 MDHEN and CDR2 SYDVKM. V lost 7 bases and J 2 bases, leaving 8 bases between the germline ends. The CDR3 loop is CASMWRNYGYTF. The CDR3 region has the DNA TGTGCCAGCATGTGGAGAAACTATGGCTACACCTTC.

The rearrangement joins TRBV4-1 to TRBJ1-2, with 9 bases identical to TRBD1. Germline V gene sequence: CDR1 MGHRA, CDR2 YSYEKL. The CDR3 covers 15 residues. The trim removed 0 bases at V and 7 bases at J, leaving 6 bases unmatched. This CDR3 reads CASSQDSGTGFGYTF. The CDR3 coding sequence is TGCGCCAGCAGCCAAGATAGCGGGACAGGGTTTGGCTACACCTTC.

CDR3 sequence: CASSSRGQGGTGYTF. DNA for the CDR3: TGTGCCAGCAGTTCCCGGGGACAGGGAGGAACTGGCTACACCTTC. This chain uses TRBV28 with TRBJ1-2, with 9 bases aligning to TRBD1. Trimming at V came to 4 bases and at J to 7 bases, leaving 10 bases not matched to a gene. The CDR3 is 15 amino acids. The germline V gene encodes CDR1 MDHEN and CDR2 SYDVKM.

As regards this clone: In the same sample, other DNA sequences code for this CDR3. The rearrangement links TRBV6-2 or TRBV6-3 to TRBJ2-7; 11 positions agree with TRBD1. Germline V gene data show CDR1 as MNHEY and CDR2 as SVGEGT. V shed 0 bases, J shed 3 bases, and the junction held 1 base outside the gene matches. The CDR3 sequence is 15 residues long. The CDR3: CASSYSGTGGYEQYF. CDR3 in DNA: TGTGCCAGCAGTTACTCCGGGACAGGGGGCTACGAGCAGTACTTC.

This chain links TRBV2 with TRBJ2-1; maybe TRBD1 (6 bases). The CDR3 spans 12 residues. Germline lookup yields CDR1 SNHLY and CDR2 FYNNEI. Trimming removed 6 bases from V and 7 bases from J, with 10 bases in between. The CDR3 loop is CASSPGQNEQFF. Written as DNA, the CDR3 is TGTGCCAGCAGCCCCGGACAGAATGAGCAGTTCTTC.

The rearrangement joins TRBV10-3 to TRBJ2-5; 12 bases are shared with TRBD2. Germline V gene sequence: CDR1 ENHRY, CDR2 SYGVKD. Germline trimming cut 7 bases from V and 3 bases from J; bases unmatched to any gene: 12. The CDR3 runs 17 residues. Here the CDR3 reads CAITRGPLAGGEETQYF. The CDR3 nucleotides are TGTGCCATCACCCGAGGCCCTCTAGCGGGGGGGGAAGAGACCCAGTACTTC.

The DNA for the CDR3 is TGTGCCAGCAGCCAATTTCCTCTCCGGACAGGGCTGGGCACAGATACGCAGTATTTT. Its protein is CASSQFPLRTGLGTDTQYF. The gene calls are TRBV4-2 and TRBJ2-3; 8 bases agree with TRBD1. Germline CDR1 LGHNA, CDR2 YNFKEQ. The CDR3 length is 19 residues. V was clipped by 2 bases and J by 1 base; unmatched bases: 14.

V gene TRBV28 combines with J gene TRBJ1-1; D not resolved. From germline, CDR1 is MDHEN and CDR2 SYDVKM. V was pared by 10 bases and J by 10 bases, with 13 bases between. The CDR3 loop spans 10 amino acids. The CDR3 sequence is CATTSRGAFF. The CDR3 DNA sequence: TGTGCCACAACCTCCCGTGGAGCTTTCTTT.

J is TRBJ1-2 and V is TRBV6-5, with D tentatively TRBD1 (5 bases). The CDR3 length is 13 residues. CDR1 is MNHEY and CDR2 is SVGAGI in the germline V gene. V was pared by 10 bases and J by 4 bases, with 16 bases between. This chain's CDR3 is CATQRVDSYGYTF. Written as DNA, the CDR3 is TGTGCCACCCAAAGGGTTGACAGCTATGGCTACACCTTC.